The rows below give T cell receptor beta chains drawn from one sample of a study of blood T cell repertoires in COVID-19. The protocol was immunoSEQ multiplex PCR, while the TCRdb copy is restricted to in-frame clones and leaves out a portion. The table includes about 190,000 clones, around 86% detected once. The sequencing sample was made of peripheral blood. These receptors came from a middle-aged man with acute or convalescent COVID-19. Each CDR3 is given with its conserved first and last residue. D genes are given only for firm matches. Part of the rows lack a size; the others show once, few, many or a class for expanded clones.

clone_size	v_call	j_call	d_call	cdr3_aa	cdr3_nt
.	TRBV12-3/TRBV12-4	TRBJ1-4	TRBD1	CASSLGGTGKLFF	TGTGCCAGCAGTTTAGGGGGGACAGGGAAACTGTTTTTT
.	TRBV19	TRBJ2-3	TRBD1	CASSRQGSEDTQYF	TGTGCCAGTAGCAGACAGGGCTCGGAAGATACGCAGTATTTT
.	TRBV5-1	TRBJ2-2	TRBD1	CASSDIRQGNTGELFF	TGCGCCAGCAGCGACATTAGACAGGGGAACACCGGGGAGCTGTTTTTT
once	TRBV20-1	TRBJ2-7	TRBD1	CSARTGDEQYF	TGCAGTGCCAGGACAGGGGACGAGCAGTACTTC
.	TRBV9	TRBJ2-1	TRBD2	CASSVAYSGGAKNEQFF	TGTGCCAGCAGCGTCGCCTACAGCGGGGGGGCCAAAAATGAGCAGTTCTTC
.	TRBV20-1	TRBJ2-7	TRBD2	CSALGRAEQYF	TGCAGTGCCCTCGGGAGGGCCGAGCAGTACTTC
.	TRBV3-1/TRBV3-2	TRBJ2-7	.	CASSQGADAYEQYF	TGTGCCAGCAGCCAAGGGGCAGATGCTTACGAGCAGTACTTC
.	TRBV7-9	TRBJ1-1	.	CASSFRGRSEAFF	TGTGCCAGCAGCTTTAGGGGGAGAAGTGAAGCTTTCTTT
.	TRBV5-1	TRBJ2-1	TRBD2	CASREGGGTYNEQFF	TGCGCCAGCCGGGAGGGAGGGGGGACCTACAATGAGCAGTTCTTC
.	TRBV9	TRBJ2-7	.	CASSPRVQREQYF	TGTGCCAGCAGCCCTCGGGTTCAGCGAGAGCAGTACTTC
.	TRBV18	TRBJ1-1	TRBD1	CASSPLGQGLGRDTEAFF	TGTGCCAGCTCACCACTTGGACAGGGCCTTGGCAGGGATACTGAAGCTTTCTTT
.	TRBV5-1	TRBJ2-5	TRBD1	CASTGQYQETQYF	TGCGCCAGCACGGGACAGTACCAAGAGACCCAGTACTTC
.	TRBV7-9	TRBJ1-2	TRBD1	CASSLEGGQPSKLNYGYTF	TGTGCCAGCAGCTTAGAGGGGGGACAGCCTTCTAAACTTAACTATGGCTACACCTTC
once	TRBV12-3/TRBV12-4	TRBJ1-2	.	CASSPAGHGYTF	TGTGCCAGCAGTCCAGCAGGGCATGGCTACACCTTC
.	TRBV11-2	TRBJ2-2	.	CASSLDPGGELFF	TGTGCCAGCAGCTTAGACCCCGGTGGGGAGCTGTTTTTT
few	TRBV5-1	TRBJ1-1	.	CASSLTQGKTEAFF	TGCGCCAGCAGCTTGACGCAGGGGAAGACTGAAGCTTTCTTT
.	TRBV11-2	TRBJ1-3	.	CASSLTGSGNTIYF	TGTGCCAGCAGCTTAACAGGGTCTGGAAACACCATATATTTT
once	TRBV3-1/TRBV3-2	TRBJ1-5	.	CASSRAPPGSNQPQHF	TGTGCCAGCAGCCGCGCACCACCGGGAAGCAATCAGCCCCAGCATTTT
.	TRBV10-3	TRBJ1-2	TRBD1	CAIRGTGYGYTF	TGTGCCATCAGGGGGACAGGCTATGGCTACACCTTC
.	TRBV20-1	TRBJ2-1	.	CSATGGDEQFF	TGCAGTGCTACGGGCGGGGATGAGCAGTTCTTC
.	TRBV5-1	TRBJ2-5	TRBD2	CASSTRFSGGTQETQYF	TGCGCCAGCAGCACCCGCTTTAGCGGGGGGACCCAAGAGACCCAGTACTTC
once	TRBV5-1	TRBJ1-2	TRBD1	CASSEPGQGRNGYTF	TGCGCCAGCAGCGAGCCGGGACAGGGGAGGAATGGCTACACCTTC
.	TRBV7-9	TRBJ1-1	.	CASSLGRGNTEAFF	TGTGCCAGCAGCTTAGGCAGGGGTAACACTGAAGCTTTCTTT
.	TRBV14	TRBJ1-1	TRBD1	CASSPRTGGGTEAFF	TGTGCCAGCAGCCCAAGGACAGGGGGAGGCACTGAAGCTTTCTTT
.	TRBV18	TRBJ1-5	.	CASSPDSQPQHF	TGTGCCAGCTCACCAGATAGTCAGCCCCAGCATTTT
.	TRBV5-1	TRBJ2-7	.	CASTTGLNYEQYF	TGCGCCAGCACCACAGGGTTAAACTACGAGCAGTACTTC
.	TRBV7-6	TRBJ2-3	TRBD2	CASSFSGGADTQYF	TGTGCCAGCAGCTTTTCCGGGGGGGCAGATACGCAGTATTTT
.	TRBV18	TRBJ1-3	.	CASSQTAAGNTIYF	TGTGCCAGCTCACAAACAGCTGCTGGAAACACCATATATTTT
.	TRBV18	TRBJ1-6	.	CASSRGGSSYNSPLHF	TGTGCCAGCTCCCGTGGGGGGAGCTCCTATAATTCACCCCTCCACTTT
.	TRBV6-1	TRBJ2-5	TRBD1	CASSARQGNHPLQETQYF	TGTGCCAGCAGTGCTCGACAGGGAAACCACCCTTTACAAGAGACCCAGTACTTC
many	TRBV19	TRBJ1-5	TRBD1	CASRPTGSFEPQHF	TGTGCCAGTAGACCGACAGGGTCGTTCGAGCCCCAGCATTTT
.	TRBV19	TRBJ2-2	.	CASSILRANTGELFF	TGTGCCAGTAGTATACTGAGGGCGAACACCGGGGAGCTGTTTTTT
.	TRBV6-5	TRBJ2-5	TRBD1	CASSSTDGTEETQYF	TGTGCCAGCAGTTCAACAGACGGGACAGAAGAGACCCAGTACTTC
.	TRBV6-5	TRBJ1-3	.	CASSYSGSSGNTIYF	TGTGCCAGCAGTTACTCGGGGAGCTCTGGAAACACCATATATTTT
.	TRBV7-9	TRBJ1-4	TRBD1	CASSPHRGSPNEKLFF	TGTGCCAGCAGCCCACACAGGGGATCCCCTAATGAAAAACTGTTTTTT
.	TRBV6-5	TRBJ1-1	.	CASREALNTEAFF	TGTGCCAGCAGAGAGGCGTTGAACACTGAAGCTTTCTTT
.	TRBV10-2	TRBJ1-2	.	CAIRKQGLGDYGYTF	TGCGCCATCAGAAAACAGGGCCTGGGGGACTATGGCTACACCTTC
.	TRBV10-3	TRBJ2-7	TRBD1	CAIRSGTVGYEQYF	TGTGCCATCAGATCCGGGACAGTTGGCTACGAGCAGTACTTC
.	TRBV7-7	TRBJ2-3	TRBD2	CASSSGAGGRTDTQYF	TGTGCTAGCAGCTCGGGGGCGGGGGGACGCACAGATACGCAGTATTTT
once	TRBV11-2	TRBJ2-7	TRBD1	CASSWGQSYEQYF	TGTGCCAGCAGCTGGGGACAGTCCTACGAGCAGTACTTC
.	TRBV5-1	TRBJ2-5	TRBD2	CASSLLGGGPETQYF	TGCGCCAGCAGCTTGTTGGGGGGAGGGCCGGAGACCCAGTACTTC
.	TRBV18	TRBJ2-2	.	CASSYQGAGNTGELFF	TGTGCCAGCTCCTACCAGGGCGCTGGGAACACCGGGGAGCTGTTTTTT
.	TRBV28	TRBJ2-3	.	CASSLLAPSTDTQYF	TGTGCCAGCAGTTTACTAGCTCCTAGCACAGATACGCAGTATTTT
.	TRBV6-2/TRBV6-3	TRBJ2-7	.	CASSYIRVYEQYF	TGTGCCAGCAGTTACATCCGGGTCTACGAGCAGTACTTC
.	TRBV7-8	TRBJ2-3	.	CASSFPLEGAGDTQYF	TGTGCCAGCAGCTTCCCACTGGAGGGGGCCGGGGATACGCAGTATTTT
.	TRBV7-2	TRBJ1-2	TRBD1	CASSLDRGRDYGYTF	TGTGCCAGCAGCTTAGACAGGGGCAGGGACTATGGCTACACCTTC
.	TRBV6-1	TRBJ2-1	TRBD2	CASSEGGGVVRFF	TGTGCCAGCAGTGAAGGGGGGGGTGTAGTCAGGTTCTTC
.	TRBV14	TRBJ1-2	.	CASLPTRNYGYTF	TGTGCCAGCCTACCGACACGTAACTATGGCTACACCTTC
.	TRBV2	TRBJ1-3	.	CASSGSQGFSGNTIYF	TGTGCCAGCAGTGGGAGCCAGGGCTTCTCTGGAAACACCATATATTTT
once	TRBV6-5	TRBJ2-5	TRBD2	CASSPKTSGETQYF	TGTGCCAGCAGTCCAAAGACTAGCGGAGAGACCCAGTACTTC